The T cell receptor (beta chain) under discussion was sequenced for a study of identical twins. Only healthy Caucasians were included as donors. This clonotype has more than one count but fewer than ten. Its specificity is not known. Template switching supplied a universal primer site; unique molecular identifiers were carried on the cDNA. TCRdb called the 5' RACE reads again in MiXCR, with one record for every CDR3 protein. The table records 1.5 million to 2 million distinct CDR3 sequences, about 31% of them present only once. The CDR3 loop spans 16 amino acids. Trimming took off 0 bases at V and 2 bases at J, with 15 bases between the two ends. Germline V gene data show CDR1 as DFQATT and CDR2 as SNEGSKA (reference sequence). General observations from the study: Twins' excess sharing was less marked for out-of-frame beta sequences.

This clonotype was obtained from a newborn girl in good health. Sequenced material: cord blood. The chain has TRBV20-1 and TRBJ2-3; perhaps TRBD2 as D (5 bases). The chain's CDR3 is CSARDLYSGNTDTQYF. CDR3 nucleotides: TGCAGTGCTAGAGATCTTTACAGCGGAAACACAGATACGCAGTATTTT.